Listed here is a single TCR beta chain. Its antigen is undetermined. The data were taken from a study of T cell responses to AZD1222 COVID-19 vaccine. Study-wide results and limits: Of the AZD1222 recipients, only six were seropositive at baseline. Repertoire collection took place solely once the T cell response had peaked. Females made up more of the donors, who were largely white British, and clonal diversity may have come out too low. The span of vaccine-associated CD4 TCRs extended across spike, with dominance at 160-218 and 743-854.

Per the germline V gene, CDR1 is LGHNA and CDR2 is YNFKEQ. CDR3 length: 18 amino acids. J was trimmed by 0 bases and V by 3 bases; bases with no gene match: 8. The assay was immunoSEQ multiplex PCR, and TCRdb's table has in-frame clones only and misses some. The data contain about 140,000 clones, approximately 90% of them singletons. The sample was peripheral blood, taken on day 0 of AZD1222 vaccination. The sequence was collected from an adult in good health. The J gene is TRBJ2-6, the V gene TRBV4-2; 7 bases line up with TRBD1. The CDR3 nucleotides read TGTGCCAGCAGCCAGGGGGACAGCGAAATCTCTGGGGCCAACGTCCTGACTTTC. Protein: CASSQGDSEISGANVLTF.